The 22 T cell receptor beta chains in this list originate from one sample, sequenced in a study of cytomegalovirus exposure and HLA in healthy donors (dated by TCRdb to 2017 to 2019). The receptor library was made with the immunoSEQ multiplex PCR assay. The multiplex PCR relied on a mix of 60 forward primers for TCR Vbeta segments and 13 reverse primers for TCR Jbeta segments. TCRdb re-hosts the immuneACCESS table, in-frame sequences only. Its copies lack some clones; in the studies checked, an unresolved V gene accounts for under half of them, and the cause for the rest is not known. The sample table records 100,000 to 150,000 clones; approximately 87% of these occur just once. Over 15% of the sample rests with the top ten. Sequencing was done on a sample of PBMCs. These receptors originate from a man aged 18 to 35 in good health and CMV-seropositive.

V and J are TRBV29-1 and TRBJ1-2; 7 nucleotides match TRBD1. The CDR3 consists of 15 residues. The J segment lost 7 bases and the V segment lost 1 base, leaving 12 bases of the junction unmatched. Per the germline V gene, CDR1 is SQVTM and CDR2 is ANQGSEA. The CDR3 spells CSVEVIQGLFGGYTF. CDR3 DNA sequence: TGCAGCGTTGAAGTCATACAGGGGTTGTTTGGTGGCTACACCTTC.

The rearrangement links TRBV5-1 to TRBJ2-5; D call uncertain. Germline values: CDR1 SGHRS, CDR2 YFSETQ. Deletions cut 0 bases from V and 5 bases from J, with 5 bases between. The CDR3 covers 12 residues. Here the CDR3 DNA reads TGCGCCAGCAGCTTGGACTTCGAGACCCAGTACTTC. Protein: CASSLDFETQYF.

This clone came up a few times. The sample has other DNA sequences that encode this CDR3 too. The CDR3 is CASSLDSSYNSPLHF. The DNA of the CDR3 is TGCGCCAGCAGCTTGGACAGCTCCTATAATTCACCCCTCCACTTT. V and J are TRBV5-1 and TRBJ1-6, with D hard to call. Germline assignment: CDR1 SGHRS and CDR2 YFSETQ. Trimming removed 0 bases from V and 0 bases from J, with 4 bases in between. This CDR3 has 15 residues.

The rearrangement links TRBV2 to TRBJ1-1; possibly TRBD1 for D (5 bases). Looked up from germline, CDR1 is SNHLY and CDR2 is FYNNEI. The CDR3 is 13 amino acids. Trimming took off 5 bases at V and 0 bases at J, with 7 bases between the two ends. CDR3 sequence reads: CASSNRLNTEAFF. The CDR3 DNA reads TGTGCCAGCAGTAACAGGCTGAACACTGAAGCTTTCTTT.

This clone was detected only a few times. The V call is TRBV28, the J call TRBJ2-5, with D possibly TRBD1 on 6 matching bases. The CDR3 has 15 residues. The germline gives CDR1 MDHEN, CDR2 SYDVKM. Trimming took off 5 bases at V and 5 bases at J, with 18 bases between the two ends. The CDR3 sequence: CASSPPWGRRETQYF. CDR3 in DNA: TGTGCCAGCAGTCCCCCGTGGGGGCGCAGGGAGACCCAGTACTTC. Variable domain in full (rest from reference TRBV28 and TRBJ2-5): DVKVTQSSRYLVKRTGEKVFLECVQDMDHENMFWYRQDPGLGLRLIYFSYDVKMKEKGDIPEGYSVSREKKERFSLILESASTNQTSMYLCASSPPWGRRETQYFGPGTRLLVL.

This clone was counted between two and nine times. The CDR3 DNA sequence: TGCGCCAGCAGCCAATCGGAGGGGGCCTTCTACGAGCAGTACTTC. This gives the protein CASSQSEGAFYEQYF. V gene TRBV4-1 combines with J gene TRBJ2-7; possible D gene TRBD1, 7 bases. V was pared by 2 bases and J by 3 bases, with 14 bases between. The CDR3 has 15 residues. CDR1 and CDR2 (germline): MGHRA, YSYEKL.

V and J are TRBV7-2 and TRBJ1-4; 7 bases agree with TRBD1. This CDR3 spans 14 amino acids. CDR1 is SGHTA, CDR2 FQGNSA, per germline. The trim removed 1 base at V and 8 bases at J, leaving 4 bases unmatched. This chain's CDR3 is CASSLDNRGEKLFF. CDR3 nucleotide sequence: TGTGCCAGCAGCTTAGATAACAGGGGAGAAAAACTGTTTTTT. The variable domain in full, with the rest retrieved from reference TRBV7-2 and TRBJ1-4, is GAGVSQSPSNKVTEKGKDVELRCDPISGHTALYWYRQSLGQGLEFLIYFQGNSAPDKSGLPSDRFSAERTGGSVSTLTIQRTQQEDSAVYLCASSLDNRGEKLFFGSGTQLSVL.

V is TRBV7-2 and J is TRBJ2-3; 9 bases agree with TRBD2. Germline assignment: CDR1 SGHTA and CDR2 FQGNSA. The V and J ends lost 4 bases and 4 bases, in that order; junction bases with no gene match: 6. The CDR3 is made up of 15 amino acids. The CDR3 bases are TGTGCCAGCAGCTGGCGGGGGGGCCGTGCAGATACGCAGTATTTT. This sequence encodes CASSWRGGRADTQYF.

The chain links TRBV19 to TRBJ2-1, with D tentatively TRBD2 (6 bases). Germline values: CDR1 LNHDA, CDR2 SQIVND (reference sequence). The germline V and J ends were trimmed by 9 bases and 9 bases, with 18 bases remaining between them. The CDR3 totals 13 residues. The CDR3 nucleotides read TGTGCCAGCCGGGACTCCGGGTTTGGTGAGCAGTTCTTC. Its translation is CASRDSGFGEQFF.

This clone showed up just a few times. The chain is built from TRBV10-1 and TRBJ1-5; D unresolved. V was clipped by 0 bases and J by 5 bases, with 14 bases between them. This CDR3 contains 16 residues. From germline, CDR1 is WNHNN and CDR2 SYGVQD (reference sequence). The CDR3 loop reads CASSESTKGGHQPQHF. The CDR3 nucleotides are TGCGCCAGCAGTGAGTCGACCAAAGGCGGGCATCAGCCCCAGCATTTT.

This chain joins TRBV13 and TRBJ1-6; D unresolved. V lost 1 base to trimming and J lost 9 bases, with 13 bases between them. Germline V lookup: CDR1 PRHDT, CDR2 FYEKMQ (reference sequence). The CDR3 extends over 15 amino acids. CDR3 DNA sequence: TGTGCCAGCAGCTTAGAGGGTGGGGAGGGTTCACCCCTCCACTTT. Amino acids: CASSLEGGEGSPLHF.

The CDR3 spells CASSLLNTIYF. CDR3 in DNA: TGTGCCAGCAGCCTCCTAAACACCATATATTTT. The chain has TRBV5-6 and TRBJ1-3; no clear D gene. This CDR3 has 11 residues. Germline loops: CDR1 SGHDT, CDR2 YYEEEE. V lost 4 bases and J lost 6, with 5 bases in between. Full variable domain (missing parts from reference TRBV5-6 and TRBJ1-3): DAGVTQSPTHLIKTRGQQVTLRCSPKSGHDTVSWYQQALGQGPQFIFQYYEEEERQRGNFPDRFSGHQFPNYSSELNVNALLLGDSALYLCASSLLNTIYFGEGSWLTVV.

This sequence joins TRBV5-4 and TRBJ2-7, with a possible D match to TRBD2 (5 bases). V lost 2 bases and J 7 bases, leaving 16 bases between the germline ends. Germline V gene lookup returns CDR1 SGHNT and CDR2 YYREEE (reference sequence). The length of the CDR3 is 14 residues. The CDR3 DNA follows: TGTGCCAGCAGCTTATCCCGCGGGTTGACTGAGCAGTACTTC. It yields the protein CASSLSRGLTEQYF.

V is TRBV5-1 and J is TRBJ2-3; the match to TRBD2 covers 8 bases. J gave up 1 base and V 0 bases, and 4 bases lay outside the gene matches. The CDR3 is 16 residues long. Germline CDR1 and CDR2: SGHRS and YFSETQ. CDR3 nucleotide sequence: TGCGCCAGCAGCTTGGGCCTTAGCGGGGGCACAGATACGCAGTATTTT. Its protein product is CASSLGLSGGTDTQYF.

V and J are TRBV4-1 and TRBJ2-7, with TRBD2 identical over 10 bases. The CDR3 has 16 amino acids. J lost 0 bases, V lost 3 bases, and 5 bases had no gene match. In germline, CDR1 is MGHRA, CDR2 YSYEKL. The CDR3: CASSQLAGVSSYEQYF. The CDR3 DNA reads TGCGCCAGCAGCCAGCTAGCGGGGGTCAGCTCCTACGAGCAGTACTTC.

V and J are TRBV27 and TRBJ2-7; 7 positions match TRBD1. The CDR3 is made up of 13 amino acids. The germline CDR1 and CDR2 sequences are MNHEY and SMNVEV (reference sequence). The junction had 7 bases not matched to a gene; V was cut back by 8 bases and J by 3 bases. The CDR3 reads CASSLGQDYEQYF. The CDR3 DNA is TGTGCCAGCTCCCTTGGACAGGACTACGAGCAGTACTTC.

The chain uses TRBV5-1 and TRBJ2-3; TRBD2 is a possible D gene (6 bases). V lost 4 bases to trimming and J lost 2 bases, with 14 bases between them. This CDR3 is 15 amino acids long. Germline CDR1 and CDR2: SGHRS and YFSETQ. The CDR3 DNA reads TGCGCCAGCAGCCCTGACGCGGGGACCACAGATACGCAGTATTTT. This encodes CASSPDAGTTDTQYF.

J is TRBJ1-5 and V is TRBV30, with D tentatively TRBD1 (5 bases). Trimming took off 0 bases at V and 6 bases at J, with 9 bases between the two ends. The germline V gene has CDR1 GTSNPN and CDR2 SVGIG (reference sequence). The CDR3 spans 13 residues. CDR3 protein: CAWSVGATQPQHF. CDR3 DNA: TGTGCCTGGAGTGTTGGGGCCACTCAGCCCCAGCATTTT.

This clone came up a few times. V is TRBV11-2 and J is TRBJ1-2; a weak D match, TRBD1 (6 bases). CDR1 is SGHAT, CDR2 FQNNGV, per germline. The length of the CDR3 is 13 residues. V was clipped by 4 bases and J by 5 bases, with 11 bases between them. The CDR3 loop is CASSSIQGYGYTF. CDR3 nucleotides: TGTGCCAGCAGCTCCATTCAGGGGTATGGCTACACCTTC.

V is TRBV4-1 and J is TRBJ2-7; D is perhaps TRBD2 (6 bases). Trimming took off 4 bases at V and 3 bases at J, with 16 bases between the two ends. This CDR3 has 15 amino acids. Germline-derived CDR1 and CDR2 are MGHRA and YSYEKL. The DNA for the CDR3 is TGCGCCAGCAGCCCTCTAGCGTCGGCCGGCTACGAGCAGTACTTC. Residues: CASSPLASAGYEQYF.

The chain combines TRBV7-9 with TRBJ1-1, with D maybe TRBD1 (5 bases). V lost 1 base, J lost 7 bases, and 10 bases lay in between. The CDR3 length is 13 residues. Germline CDR1 SEHNR, CDR2 FQNEAQ (reference sequence). For the CDR3, the DNA is TGTGCCAGCAGCTTAGATGCGACAGTTGAAGCTTTCTTT. Its protein product is CASSLDATVEAFF.

This chain connects TRBV4-1 to TRBJ2-5; 9 nucleotides agree with TRBD2. CDR3 length: 16 residues. CDR1 MGHRA and CDR2 YSYEKL come from the germline V gene. With V trimmed by 3 bases and J by 2 bases, 7 bases remained unmatched. The CDR3 loop reads CASSQGRGGGQETQYF. CDR3 nucleotide sequence: TGCGCCAGCAGCCAGGGGCGGGGGGGCGGGCAAGAGACCCAGTACTTC.